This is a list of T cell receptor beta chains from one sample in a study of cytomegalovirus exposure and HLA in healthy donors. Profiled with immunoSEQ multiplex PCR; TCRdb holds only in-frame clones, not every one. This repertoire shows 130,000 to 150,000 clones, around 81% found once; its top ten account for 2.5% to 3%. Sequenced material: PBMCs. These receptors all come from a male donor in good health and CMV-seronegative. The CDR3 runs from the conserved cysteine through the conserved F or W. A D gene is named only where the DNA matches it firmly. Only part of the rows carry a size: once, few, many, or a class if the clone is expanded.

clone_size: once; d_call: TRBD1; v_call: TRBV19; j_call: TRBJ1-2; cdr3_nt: TGTGCCAGTAGTATTTACGGGACAGACTTTGGCTACACCTTC; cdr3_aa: CASSIYGTDFGYTF
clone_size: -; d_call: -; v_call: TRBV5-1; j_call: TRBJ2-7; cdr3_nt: TGCGCCAGCAGCTTGGGGCAGGGAAGCTCCTACGAGCAGTACTTC; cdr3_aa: CASSLGQGSSYEQYF
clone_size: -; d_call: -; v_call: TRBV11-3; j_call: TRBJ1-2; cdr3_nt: TGTGCCAGCAGCGACGACAGGCACAACTATGGCTACACCTTC; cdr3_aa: CASSDDRHNYGYTF
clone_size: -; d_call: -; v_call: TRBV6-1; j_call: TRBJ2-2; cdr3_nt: TGTGCCAGCAGTGAACAGGGTTACACCGGGGAGCTGTTTTTT; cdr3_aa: CASSEQGYTGELFF
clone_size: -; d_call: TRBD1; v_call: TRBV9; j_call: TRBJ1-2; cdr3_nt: TGTGCCCGCAACCCGGGACAGGGGGCTTTTTACGATGGCTACACCTTC; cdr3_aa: CARNPGQGAFYDGYTF
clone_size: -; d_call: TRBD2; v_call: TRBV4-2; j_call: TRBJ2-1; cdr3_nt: TGTGCCAGCAGCCAAGATGTGCGGGGGGCCTACAATGAGCAGTTCTTC; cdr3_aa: CASSQDVRGAYNEQFF
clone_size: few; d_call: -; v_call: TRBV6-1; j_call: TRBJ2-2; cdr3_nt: TGTGCCAGCATGCTCGGCGGGGCGAACACCGGGGAGCTGTTTTTT; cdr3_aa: CASMLGGANTGELFF
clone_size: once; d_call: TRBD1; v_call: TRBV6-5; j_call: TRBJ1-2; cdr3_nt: TGTGCCAGCAGTCGACAGGGGGGAGGCTACACCTTC; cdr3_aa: CASSRQGGGYTF
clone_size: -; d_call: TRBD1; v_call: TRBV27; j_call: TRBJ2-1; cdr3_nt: TGTGCCAGCAGTAGCCCAGGGACAGGGGTTTCCTACAATGAGCAGTTCTTC; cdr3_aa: CASSSPGTGVSYNEQFF
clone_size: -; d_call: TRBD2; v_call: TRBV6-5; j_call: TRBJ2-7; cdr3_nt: TGTGCCAGCAGTTACGGGATAGCGGGAGTCTACGAGCAGTACTTC; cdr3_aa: CASSYGIAGVYEQYF
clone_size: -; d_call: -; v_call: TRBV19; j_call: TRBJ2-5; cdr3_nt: TGTGCCAGTAGTGAACTAGCCGGCGAGGGGACCCAGTACTTC; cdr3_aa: CASSELAGEGTQYF
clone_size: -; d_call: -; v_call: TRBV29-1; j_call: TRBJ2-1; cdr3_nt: TGCAGCGTTGAAATTTTGACAATCCCGCGGGCCAATGAGCAGTTCTTC; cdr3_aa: CSVEILTIPRANEQFF
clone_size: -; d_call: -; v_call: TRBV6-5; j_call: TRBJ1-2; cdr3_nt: TGTGCCAGCAACCCCAGGGGCCGCGGTTTCGGCTACACCTTC; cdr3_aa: CASNPRGRGFGYTF
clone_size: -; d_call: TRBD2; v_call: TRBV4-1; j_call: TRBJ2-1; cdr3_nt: TGCGCCAGCAGCCAAGATAGCGGGAGCTCCTACAATGAGCAGTTCTTC; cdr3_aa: CASSQDSGSSYNEQFF
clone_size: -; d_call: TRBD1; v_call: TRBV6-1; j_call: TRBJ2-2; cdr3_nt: TGTGCCAGCAGCCGACAGGGAAACGGGGAGCTGTTTTTT; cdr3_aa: CASSRQGNGELFF
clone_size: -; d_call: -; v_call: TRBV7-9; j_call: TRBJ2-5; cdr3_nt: TGTGCCAGCAGCTTAGGGGAGGACAAGACCCAGTACTTC; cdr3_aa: CASSLGEDKTQYF
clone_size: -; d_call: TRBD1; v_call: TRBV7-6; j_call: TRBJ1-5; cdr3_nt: TGTGCCAGCAGCCCGAGCGGGACAGGGCGTCGCCGTCAGCCCCAGCATTTT; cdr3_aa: CASSPSGTGRRRQPQHF
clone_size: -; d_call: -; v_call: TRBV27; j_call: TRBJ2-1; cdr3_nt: TGTGCCAGCAGCCAGGGCCAATACACTGAGCAGTTCTTC; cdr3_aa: CASSQGQYTEQFF
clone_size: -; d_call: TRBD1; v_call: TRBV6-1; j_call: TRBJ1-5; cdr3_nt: TGTGCCAGCAGTGACCGGGACAGGGGGCCCAATCAGCCCCAGCATTTT; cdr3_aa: CASSDRDRGPNQPQHF
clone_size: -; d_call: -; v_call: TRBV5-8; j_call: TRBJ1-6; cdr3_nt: TGTGCCAGCAGCTCGAGGTTACGTTCCTATAATTCACCCCTCCACTTT; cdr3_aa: CASSSRLRSYNSPLHF
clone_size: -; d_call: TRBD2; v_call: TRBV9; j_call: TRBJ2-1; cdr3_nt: TGTGCCAGCAGCGTACAAGCGGGAGGTAGTCTTGGGAATGAGCAGTTCTTC; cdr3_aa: CASSVQAGGSLGNEQFF
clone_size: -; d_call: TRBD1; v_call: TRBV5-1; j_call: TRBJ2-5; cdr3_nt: TGCGCCAGCAGTTCGCCCAGCCGCACAGGGGGGCAAGAGACCCAGTACTTC; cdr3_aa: CASSSPSRTGGQETQYF
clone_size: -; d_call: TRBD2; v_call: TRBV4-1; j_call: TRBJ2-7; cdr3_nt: TGCGCCAGCAGCCAATTGTTTCTAGCGGGTGGCTACGAGCAGTACTTC; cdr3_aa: CASSQLFLAGGYEQYF
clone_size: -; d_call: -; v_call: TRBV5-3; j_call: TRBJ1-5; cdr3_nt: TGTGCCAGAAGCTTCAGGGGCAGGCCCCCGGGGAGCAATCAGCCCCAGCATTTT; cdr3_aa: CARSFRGRPPGSNQPQHF
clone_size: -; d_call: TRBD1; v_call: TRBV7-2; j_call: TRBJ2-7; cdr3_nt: TGTGCCAGCAGCTTCGGACAGGGGCCCTACGAGCAGTACTTC; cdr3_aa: CASSFGQGPYEQYF
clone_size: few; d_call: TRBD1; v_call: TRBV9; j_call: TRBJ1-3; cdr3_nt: TGTGCCAGCAGCGTAAAATCGGGACAGACCTCTGGAAACACCATATATTTT; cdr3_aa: CASSVKSGQTSGNTIYF
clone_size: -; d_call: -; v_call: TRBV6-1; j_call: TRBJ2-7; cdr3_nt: TGTGCCAGCAGTGAAGGCTCATCCTACTCCTACGAGCAGTACTTC; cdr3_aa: CASSEGSSYSYEQYF
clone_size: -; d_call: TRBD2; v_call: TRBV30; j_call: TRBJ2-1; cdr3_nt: TGTGCCTGGAGCGCCTCTGGCGGGACTATCAATGAGCAGTTCTTC; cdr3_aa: CAWSASGGTINEQFF
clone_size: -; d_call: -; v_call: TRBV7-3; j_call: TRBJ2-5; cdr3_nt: TGTGCCAGCAACGGAATGGGCAGACCTCAAGAGACCCAGTACTTC; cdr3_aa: CASNGMGRPQETQYF
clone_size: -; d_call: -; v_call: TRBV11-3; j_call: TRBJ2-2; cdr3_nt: TGTGCCAGCAGCGCCACCCGGGGAACGGTCACCGGGGAGCTGTTTTTT; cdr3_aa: CASSATRGTVTGELFF
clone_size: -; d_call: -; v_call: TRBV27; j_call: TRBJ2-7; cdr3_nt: TGTGCCAGCAGTTTATCCACAGGTTCCTACGAGCAGTACTTC; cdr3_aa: CASSLSTGSYEQYF
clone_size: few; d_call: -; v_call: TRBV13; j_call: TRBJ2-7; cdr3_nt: TGTGCCAGCAGCTCAATGGGACTTAACTCCTACGAGCAGTACTTC; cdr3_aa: CASSSMGLNSYEQYF
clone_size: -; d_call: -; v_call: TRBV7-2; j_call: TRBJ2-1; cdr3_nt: TGTGCCAGCAGCAGAGGTCGACTTTCCTACAATGAGCAGTTCTTC; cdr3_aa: CASSRGRLSYNEQFF
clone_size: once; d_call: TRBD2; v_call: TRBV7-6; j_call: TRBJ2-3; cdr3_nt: TGTGCCAGCAGCCCCAGAGGGCGGGAGAGTATGAGCACAGATACGCAGTATTTT; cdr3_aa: CASSPRGRESMSTDTQYF
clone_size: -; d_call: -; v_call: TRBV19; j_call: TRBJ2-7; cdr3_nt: TGTGCCAGTAGCCCATACGGGGGTTCGTACGAGCAGTACTTC; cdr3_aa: CASSPYGGSYEQYF
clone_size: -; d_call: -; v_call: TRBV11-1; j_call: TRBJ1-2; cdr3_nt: TGTGCCAGCAGCTCTACCGGGACAAACTATGGCTACACCTTC; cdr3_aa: CASSSTGTNYGYTF
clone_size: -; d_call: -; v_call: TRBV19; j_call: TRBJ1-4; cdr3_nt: TGTGCCAGTAGTATAGCAGCAGGGTTTGAAAAACTGTTTTTT; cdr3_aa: CASSIAAGFEKLFF
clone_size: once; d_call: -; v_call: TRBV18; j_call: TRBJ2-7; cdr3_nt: TGTGCCAGCTCACCGCTGGGAACGGGAGAAGTTCCCGAGCAGTACTTC; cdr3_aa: CASSPLGTGEVPEQYF
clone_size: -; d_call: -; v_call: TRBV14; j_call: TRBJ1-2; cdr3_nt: TGTGCCAGCAGCCAAGCCCCACAGGGCTATGGCTACACCTTC; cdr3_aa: CASSQAPQGYGYTF
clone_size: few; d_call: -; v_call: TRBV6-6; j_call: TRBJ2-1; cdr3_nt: TGTGCCAGCAGTTTTGGAGAGCCCTCCTACAATGAGCAGTTCTTC; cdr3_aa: CASSFGEPSYNEQFF
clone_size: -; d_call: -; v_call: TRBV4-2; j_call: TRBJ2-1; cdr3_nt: TGTGCCAGCAGCCTGGTTGCGAACTCCTACAATGAGCAGTTCTTC; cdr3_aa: CASSLVANSYNEQFF
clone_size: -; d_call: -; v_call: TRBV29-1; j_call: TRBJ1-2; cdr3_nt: TGCAGCGTTGGGGGAGGGGAAAACTATGGCTACACCTTC; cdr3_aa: CSVGGGENYGYTF
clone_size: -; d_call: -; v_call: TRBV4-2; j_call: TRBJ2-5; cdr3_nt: TGTGCCAGCAGCCAAGATTTTGTGAGGGGGGGCGAGGAGACCCAGTACTTC; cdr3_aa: CASSQDFVRGGEETQYF
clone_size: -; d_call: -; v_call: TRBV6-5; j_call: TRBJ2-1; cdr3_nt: TGTGCCAGCAGGACAGGCGCAAGCTCCTACAATGAGCAGTTCTTC; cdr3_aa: CASRTGASSYNEQFF
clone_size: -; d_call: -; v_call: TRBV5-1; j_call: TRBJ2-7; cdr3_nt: TGCGCCAGCAGCTCCCAGGGGCTCTACGAGCAGTACTTC; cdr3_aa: CASSSQGLYEQYF
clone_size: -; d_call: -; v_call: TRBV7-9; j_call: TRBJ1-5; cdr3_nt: TGTGCCAGCAGCTTAGCAGGGGGTCAGCCCCAGCATTTT; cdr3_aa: CASSLAGGQPQHF